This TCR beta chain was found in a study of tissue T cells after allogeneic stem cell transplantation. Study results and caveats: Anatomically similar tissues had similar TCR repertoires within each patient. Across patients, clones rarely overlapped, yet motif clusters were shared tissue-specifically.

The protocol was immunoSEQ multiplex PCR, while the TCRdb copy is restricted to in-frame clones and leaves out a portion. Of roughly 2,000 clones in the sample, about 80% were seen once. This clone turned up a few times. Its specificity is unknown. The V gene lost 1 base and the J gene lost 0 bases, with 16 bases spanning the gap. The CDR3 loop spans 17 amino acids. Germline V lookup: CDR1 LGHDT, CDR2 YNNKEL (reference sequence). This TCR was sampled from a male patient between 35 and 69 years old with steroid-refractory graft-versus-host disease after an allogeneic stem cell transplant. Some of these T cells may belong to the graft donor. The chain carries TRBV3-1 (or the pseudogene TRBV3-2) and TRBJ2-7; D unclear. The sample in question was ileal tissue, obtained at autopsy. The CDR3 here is CASSQGPRAFYSYEQYF. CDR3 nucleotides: TGTGCCAGCAGCCAAGGTCCCCGGGCTTTCTACTCCTACGAGCAGTACTTC.